The 4 T cell receptor beta chains below all came from one sample that was sequenced in a study of control samples from healthy donors and cancer patients. Method: immunoSEQ multiplex PCR; TCRdb's copy keeps in-frame clones and lacks some. The data hold some 140,000 clones, with just under 95% observed a single time. The material sequenced was blood. The source of these receptors is a man between 25 and 39 years old in good health.

The rearrangement links TRBV6-5 to TRBJ2-7; 7 bases fit TRBD1. J was trimmed by 7 bases and V by 4 bases; bases with no gene match: 10. The CDR3 covers 14 residues. Germline lookup yields CDR1 MNHEY and CDR2 SVGAGI. The CDR3 reads CASSSSGGDREQYF. As DNA, the CDR3 is TGTGCCAGCAGTTCCTCAGGGGGTGATAGGGAGCAGTACTTC.

This clone was seen just once. The rearrangement links TRBV28 to TRBJ1-4; D perhaps matches TRBD1 (5 bases). V was cut by 1 base and J by 10 bases, with 13 bases left in between. This CDR3 spans 14 amino acids. Germline V lookup: CDR1 MDHEN, CDR2 SYDVKM. CDR3 DNA: TGTGCCAGCAGTTTATCTGGGGGTGGGGGAAAACTGTTTTTT. Its protein is CASSLSGGGGKLFF.

The chain couples TRBV14 to TRBJ2-3, with 9 bases identical to TRBD2. The J segment lost 10 bases and the V segment lost 3 bases, leaving 5 bases of the junction unmatched. This CDR3 has 13 amino acids. The V gene's germline CDR1 is SGHDN and CDR2 FVKESK. The CDR3 DNA reads as TGTGCCAGCAGCCAGGGACTAGCAGGATCGCAGTATTTT. Encoded protein: CASSQGLAGSQYF.

This clone occurred once. The chain employs TRBV27 and TRBJ2-1; 7 bases line up with TRBD2. The CDR3 loop spans 14 amino acids. The germline V gene encodes CDR1 MNHEY and CDR2 SMNVEV (reference sequence). V lost 8 bases, J lost 4 bases, and 8 bases stayed unmatched. As DNA, the CDR3 is TGTGCCAGCGGACGGCTAGCGGCATACAATGAGCAGTTCTTC. As protein: CASGRLAAYNEQFF.